This passage covers 13 T cell receptor beta chains from one sample sequenced in a study of blood T cell repertoires in COVID-19. Clones were sequenced by immunoSEQ multiplex PCR, and TCRdb holds only the in-frame ones, with some missing. The sample yields approximately 28,000 clones, around nine tenths seen once. The sample comprised peripheral blood. Receptors originate from an older man with active or convalescent COVID-19.

The rearrangement links TRBV18 to TRBJ1-4; 7 positions agree with TRBD1. The CDR3 covers 16 residues. V shed 0 bases and J 0 bases; nucleotides not matched to a gene: 1. Germline values: CDR1 KGHSH, CDR2 LQKENI. The CDR3 DNA follows: TGTGCCAGCTCACCACCGGGGACAGCAACTAATGAAAAACTGTTTTTT. Its protein product is CASSPPGTATNEKLFF.

This rearrangement joins TRBV7-3 to TRBJ2-2; 16 nucleotides agree with TRBD2. The CDR3 extends over 18 amino acids. Germline loops: CDR1 SGHTA, CDR2 FQGTGA. V gave up 5 bases and J gave up 4 bases; unmatched junction bases: 7. The CDR3 DNA follows: TGTGCCAGCAGCCCCGGGACTAGCGGGAGGGGGGTCACCGGGGAGCTGTTTTTT. Translation gives CASSPGTSGRGVTGELFF.

The chain links TRBV3-1 (or the pseudogene TRBV3-2) to TRBJ1-1, with D unclear. In germline, CDR1 is LGHDT, CDR2 YNNKEL (reference sequence). The CDR3 spans 16 residues. V dropped 1 base and J dropped 6 bases, with 18 bases sitting between them. The CDR3 nucleotides are TGTGCCAGCAGCCAAGTAAAACAGCTGGGTAGCGCTGAAGCTTTCTTT. Its protein product is CASSQVKQLGSAEAFF.

This CDR3 is CASSFGQGTTGELFF. The CDR3, as DNA: TGTGCCAGCAGTTTCGGGCAGGGGACCACCGGGGAGCTGTTTTTT. This chain uses TRBV28 with TRBJ2-2; D might be TRBD1 (6 bases). Germline V gives CDR1 MDHEN, CDR2 SYDVKM. The CDR3 sequence is 15 residues long. The germline V and J ends were trimmed by 3 bases and 4 bases, with 12 bases remaining between them.

The chain joins TRBV10-3 to TRBJ1-2; TRBD1 aligns across 9 bases. Germline lookup yields CDR1 ENHRY and CDR2 SYGVKD. The V gene end was trimmed by 5 bases and the J gene end by 7 bases; junction bases not matched to a gene: 11. This CDR3 comprises 15 residues. CDR3 coding DNA: TGTGCCATCAGTTCCACAGGGGGCCGGGGGTTTGGCTACACCTTC. Protein sequence: CAISSTGGRGFGYTF.

This sequence joins TRBV6-2 or TRBV6-3 and TRBJ2-7, with TRBD2 as a possible D gene (6 bases). Trimming took 4 bases from V and 4 from J, leaving 14 bases between them. The length of the CDR3 is 14 residues. Germline assignment: CDR1 MNHEY and CDR2 SVGEGT. CDR3 DNA sequence: TGTGCCAGCAGTTTGCCGGGGGTGGGATACGAGCAGTACTTC. As protein: CASSLPGVGYEQYF.

The rearrangement links TRBV5-1 to TRBJ2-5; TRBD2 agrees at 9 bases. There are 17 residues in the CDR3. The germline V gene has CDR1 SGHRS and CDR2 YFSETQ. The J segment lost 4 bases and the V segment lost 2 bases, leaving 12 bases of the junction unmatched. The CDR3 sequence: CASSFGIGSRGGETQYF. CDR3 bases: TGCGCCAGCAGCTTTGGAATCGGTTCGCGGGGGGGAGAGACCCAGTACTTC.

The gene calls are TRBV7-3 and TRBJ2-1; 8 nucleotides line up with TRBD2. J lost 0 bases, V lost 5 bases, and 3 bases had no gene match. Germline values: CDR1 SGHTA, CDR2 FQGTGA. The CDR3 is made up of 15 amino acids. The chain's CDR3 is CASSVSGGSYNEQFF. CDR3 bases: TGTGCCAGCAGCGTGAGCGGGGGCTCCTACAATGAGCAGTTCTTC.

The chain joins TRBV27 to TRBJ2-7; a possible D gene is TRBD1 (8 bases). The CDR3 is 15 amino acids. Trimming took off 5 bases at V and 0 bases at J, with 14 bases between the two ends. Germline assignment: CDR1 MNHEY and CDR2 SMNVEV (reference sequence). This chain's CDR3 is CASSPTGGGSYEQYF. CDR3 DNA sequence: TGTGCCAGCAGTCCAACAGGGGGGGGCTCCTACGAGCAGTACTTC.

This clone was seen a few times. The V and J genes are TRBV14 and TRBJ1-2, with a possible D match to TRBD1 (6 bases). Trimming cost V 3 bases and J 6 bases, with 20 bases left between them. Germline V gene data show CDR1 as SGHDN and CDR2 as FVKESK. The CDR3 is made up of 16 amino acids. In DNA form, the CDR3 reads TGTGCCAGCAGCCACCGGGACACCACCCGCCTCCATGGCTACACCTTC. Translating it yields CASSHRDTTRLHGYTF.

The chain uses TRBV5-1 and TRBJ2-2, with 9 bases matching TRBD2. This CDR3 has 16 residues. V lost 0 bases to trimming and J lost 4 bases; unmatched junction nucleotides: 4. Germline values: CDR1 SGHRS, CDR2 YFSETQ. The CDR3 is CASSLVAGGGTGELFF. The CDR3 DNA is TGCGCCAGCAGCTTGGTTGCGGGAGGGGGCACCGGGGAGCTGTTTTTT. Based on the CDR3 plus reference TRBV5-1 and TRBJ2-2, the full variable domain is KAGVTQTPRYLIKTRGQQVTLSCSPISGHRSVSWYQQTPGQGLQFLFEYFSETQRNKGNFPGRFSGRQFSNSRSEMNVSTLELGDSALYLCASSLVAGGGTGELFFGEGSRLTVL.

This chain connects TRBV29-1 to TRBJ2-3; D remains ambiguous. CDR1 is SQVTM and CDR2 is ANQGSEA in the germline V gene. V was clipped by 6 bases and J by 0 bases, with 13 bases between them. There are 14 residues in the CDR3. The CDR3 sequence: CSVQRLTSTDTQYF. In DNA form, the CDR3 reads TGCAGCGTCCAACGTCTGACTAGCACAGATACGCAGTATTTT.

This clone was counted a single time. The CDR3: CASSQGASGGRETQYF. The CDR3 region has the DNA TGCGCCAGCAGCCAAGGTGCTAGCGGGGGGCGAGAGACCCAGTACTTC. This chain uses TRBV4-3 with TRBJ2-5, with 11 bases fitting TRBD2. The CDR3 runs 16 residues. Germline CDR1 LGHNA, CDR2 YSLEER. V lost 1 base and J lost 4; bases outside the gene matches: 5.